These T cell receptor beta chains were read from a single sample in a study of blood T cell repertoires in COVID-19. TCRdb's copy holds only in-frame clones and misses some; the assay was immunoSEQ multiplex PCR. Among just under 65,000 clones listed, roughly four fifths were seen once. The sequenced sample consisted of peripheral blood. The receptors derive from a human donor in a cohort sampled during active COVID-19. Both conserved end residues are part of each CDR3. Fields, in order: clone size, V gene, D gene, J gene, CDR3 protein, CDR3 DNA. The D gene is left open where the match is weak. Rows may omit the clone size; those that give it use once, few, many or a size class.

clone size: -
V gene: TRBV4-1
D gene: TRBD2
J gene: TRBJ2-1
CDR3 protein: CASSPTSGRSYNEQFF
CDR3 DNA: TGCGCCAGCAGCCCGACTAGCGGGCGCTCATACAATGAGCAGTTCTTC

clone size: -
V gene: TRBV18
D gene: TRBD1
J gene: TRBJ2-3
CDR3 protein: CASSQDRGHGTDTQYF
CDR3 DNA: TGTGCCAGCTCACAGGACAGGGGGCATGGAACAGATACGCAGTATTTT

clone size: -
V gene: TRBV4-2
D gene: TRBD2
J gene: TRBJ2-7
CDR3 protein: CASSLGLAGNPYEQYF
CDR3 DNA: TGTGCCAGCAGCCTTGGACTAGCGGGGAACCCCTACGAGCAGTACTTC

clone size: -
V gene: TRBV19
D gene: -
J gene: TRBJ1-5
CDR3 protein: CASSVGQFNQPQHF
CDR3 DNA: TGTGCCAGTAGTGTAGGACAGTTCAATCAGCCCCAGCATTTT

clone size: -
V gene: TRBV27
D gene: TRBD1
J gene: TRBJ2-5
CDR3 protein: CASSPPPGTGFRRETQYF
CDR3 DNA: TGTGCCAGCAGTCCCCCGCCCGGGACAGGCTTCCGAAGAGAGACCCAGTACTTC

clone size: -
V gene: TRBV6-2/TRBV6-3
D gene: -
J gene: TRBJ1-5
CDR3 protein: CASSYSWQINQPQHF
CDR3 DNA: TGTGCCAGCAGTTACTCGTGGCAGATTAATCAGCCCCAGCATTTT

clone size: -
V gene: TRBV15
D gene: TRBD1
J gene: TRBJ1-1
CDR3 protein: CATSRGPGTENTEAFF
CDR3 DNA: TGTGCCACCAGCAGGGGGCCCGGGACAGAGAACACTGAAGCTTTCTTT

clone size: -
V gene: TRBV27
D gene: -
J gene: TRBJ2-7
CDR3 protein: CASIAPSSYEQYF
CDR3 DNA: TGTGCCAGCATTGCCCCCAGTTCCTACGAGCAGTACTTC

clone size: -
V gene: TRBV14
D gene: TRBD1
J gene: TRBJ2-1
CDR3 protein: CASSRLPGQGATEQFF
CDR3 DNA: TGTGCCAGCAGCCGCCTACCGGGACAGGGTGCCACTGAGCAGTTCTTC

clone size: few
V gene: TRBV5-4
D gene: TRBD2
J gene: TRBJ2-5
CDR3 protein: CASSLSGGAVKTQYF
CDR3 DNA: TGTGCCAGCAGCTTGTCCGGGGGGGCCGTAAAGACCCAGTACTTC

clone size: -
V gene: TRBV6-5
D gene: -
J gene: TRBJ2-6
CDR3 protein: CASKLVSGANVLTF
CDR3 DNA: TGTGCCAGCAAGTTAGTCTCTGGGGCCAACGTCCTGACTTTC

clone size: -
V gene: TRBV7-9
D gene: TRBD2
J gene: TRBJ2-4
CDR3 protein: CASSLEPGGGNIQYF
CDR3 DNA: TGTGCCAGCAGCTTAGAGCCGGGGGGAGGGAACATTCAGTACTTC

clone size: -
V gene: TRBV29-1
D gene: -
J gene: TRBJ1-2
CDR3 protein: CSVVGMGIYGYTF
CDR3 DNA: TGCAGCGTTGTCGGGATGGGGATTTATGGCTACACCTTC

clone size: -
V gene: TRBV5-1
D gene: -
J gene: TRBJ2-3
CDR3 protein: CASSLAGGSSDTQYF
CDR3 DNA: TGCGCCAGCAGCTTGGCCGGGGGAAGTTCCGATACGCAGTATTTT

clone size: few
V gene: TRBV19
D gene: -
J gene: TRBJ2-2
CDR3 protein: CASRVPPFPTGTGELFF
CDR3 DNA: TGTGCCAGTAGAGTTCCTCCTTTCCCTACGGGGACCGGGGAGCTGTTTTTT

clone size: -
V gene: TRBV7-9
D gene: TRBD1
J gene: TRBJ2-1
CDR3 protein: CASSSPADRVGDNEQFF
CDR3 DNA: TGTGCCAGCAGCTCGCCCGCAGACAGGGTCGGAGACAATGAGCAGTTCTTC